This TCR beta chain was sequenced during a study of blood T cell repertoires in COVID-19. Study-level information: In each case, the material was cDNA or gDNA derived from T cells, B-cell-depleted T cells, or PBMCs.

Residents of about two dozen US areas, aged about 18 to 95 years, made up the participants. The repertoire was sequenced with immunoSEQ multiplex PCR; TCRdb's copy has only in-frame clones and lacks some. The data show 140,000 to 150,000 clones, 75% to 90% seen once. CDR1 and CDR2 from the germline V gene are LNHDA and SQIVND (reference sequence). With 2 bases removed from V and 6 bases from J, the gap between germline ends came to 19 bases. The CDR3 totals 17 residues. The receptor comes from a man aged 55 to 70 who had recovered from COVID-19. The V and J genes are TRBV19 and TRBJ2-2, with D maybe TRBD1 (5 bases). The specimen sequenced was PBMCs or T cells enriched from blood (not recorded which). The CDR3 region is CASSILGPFNSPGELFF. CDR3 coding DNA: TGTGCCAGTAGTATATTGGGGCCCTTCAATAGCCCCGGGGAGCTGTTTTTT.